This T cell receptor beta chain was captured in a study of STAT5B mutations in CD4+ large granular lymphocyte leukemia. The trim removed 0 bases at V and 2 bases at J, leaving 2 bases unmatched. The germline V gene encodes CDR1 SGHRS and CDR2 YFSETQ. The length of the CDR3 is 15 residues. Sequencing used immunoSEQ multiplex PCR; TCRdb keeps in-frame clones, though not all of them. The sample lists about 30,000 clones, about 81% occurring once. This TCR came from a human donor in good health. Material: CD4+ T cells from blood buffy coats. This rearrangement joins TRBV5-1 to TRBJ2-1; 7 positions match TRBD2. The CDR3 DNA reads as TGCGCCAGCAGCTTGGAACTAGCGACCTACAATGAGCAGTTCTTC. It is translated as CASSLELATYNEQFF.